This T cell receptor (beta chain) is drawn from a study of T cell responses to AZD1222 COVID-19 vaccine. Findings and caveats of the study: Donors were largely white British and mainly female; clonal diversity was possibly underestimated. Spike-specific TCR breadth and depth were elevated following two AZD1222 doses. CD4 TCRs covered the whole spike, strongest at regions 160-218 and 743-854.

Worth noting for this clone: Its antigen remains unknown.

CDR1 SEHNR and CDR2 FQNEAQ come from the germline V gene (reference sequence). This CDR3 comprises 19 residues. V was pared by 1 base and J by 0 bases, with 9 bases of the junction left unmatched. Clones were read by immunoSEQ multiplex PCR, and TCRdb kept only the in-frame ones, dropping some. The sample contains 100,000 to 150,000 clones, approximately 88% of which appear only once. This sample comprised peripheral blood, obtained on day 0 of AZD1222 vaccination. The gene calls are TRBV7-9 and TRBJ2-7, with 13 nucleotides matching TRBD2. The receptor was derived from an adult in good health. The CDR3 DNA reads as TGTGCCAGCAGCTTAGGGGGGGGACTAGCGGGACCTTCCTCCTACGAGCAGTACTTC. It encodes CASSLGGGLAGPSSYEQYF. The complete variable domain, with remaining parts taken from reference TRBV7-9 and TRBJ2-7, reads DTGVSQNPRHKITKRGQNVTFRCDPISEHNRLYWYRQTLGQGPEFLTYFQNEAQLEKSRLLSDRFSAERPKGSFSTLEIQRTEQGDSAMYLCASSLGGGLAGPSSYEQYFGPGTRLTVT.